The T cell receptor beta chain described here comes from a study of blood T cell repertoires in COVID-19. Study in general: All recovered Cohort 3 donors got two negative PCRs, got clearance, or saw symptom resolution.

The CDR3 extends over 14 amino acids. Trimming removed 3 bases from V and 7 bases from J; junction bases left unmatched: 9. Germline CDR1 DFQATT, CDR2 SNEGSKA (reference sequence). As originally analysed: Amplification of reference gene primers provided the estimated nucleated cell counts. Libraries were prepared by immunoSEQ multiplex PCR; TCRdb keeps only in-frame clonotypes and omits some of them. That table furnishes V, J and clone size, whereas the DNA furnished D and trimming. Seen here are about 170,000 clones, about 80% observed once, and the top ten hold over 15%. The chain combines TRBV20-1 with TRBJ2-1; 7 nucleotides agree with TRBD2. Sequenced material: PBMCs or T cells enriched from blood (not recorded which). The clonotype originates from a woman in her seventies in a cohort exposed to, infected with or recovered from COVID-19 (not recorded which). The CDR3 loop is CSASDGRTSNEQFF. For the CDR3, the DNA is TGCAGTGCTAGTGACGGGAGGACATCTAATGAGCAGTTCTTC.